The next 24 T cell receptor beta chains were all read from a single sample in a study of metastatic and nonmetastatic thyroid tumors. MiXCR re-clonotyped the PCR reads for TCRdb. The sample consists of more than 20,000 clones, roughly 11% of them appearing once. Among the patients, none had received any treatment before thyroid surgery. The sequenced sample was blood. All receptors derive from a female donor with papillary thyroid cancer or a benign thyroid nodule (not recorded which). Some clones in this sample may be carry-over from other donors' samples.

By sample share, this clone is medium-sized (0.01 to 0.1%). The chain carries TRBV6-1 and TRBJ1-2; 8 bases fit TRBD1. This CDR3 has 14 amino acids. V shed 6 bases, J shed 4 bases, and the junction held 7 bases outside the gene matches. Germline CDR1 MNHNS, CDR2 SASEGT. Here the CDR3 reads CASRQPGQVYGYTF. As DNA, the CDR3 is TGTGCCAGCAGACAACCGGGACAGGTCTATGGCTACACCTTC.

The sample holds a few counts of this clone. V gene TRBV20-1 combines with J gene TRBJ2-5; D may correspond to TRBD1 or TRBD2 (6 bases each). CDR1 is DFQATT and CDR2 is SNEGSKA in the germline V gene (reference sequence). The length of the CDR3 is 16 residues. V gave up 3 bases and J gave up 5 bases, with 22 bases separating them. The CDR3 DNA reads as TGCAGTGCTAGGCCTACTACTAGCTTTAGGGGGGAGACCCAGTACTTC. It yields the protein CSARPTTSFRGETQYF.

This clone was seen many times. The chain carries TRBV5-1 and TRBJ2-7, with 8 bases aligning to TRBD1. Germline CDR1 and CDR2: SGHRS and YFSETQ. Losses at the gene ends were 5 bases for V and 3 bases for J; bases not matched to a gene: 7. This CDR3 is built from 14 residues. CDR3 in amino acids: CASRRPGQGYEQYF. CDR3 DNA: TGCGCCAGCAGAAGACCTGGACAGGGCTACGAGCAGTACTTC.

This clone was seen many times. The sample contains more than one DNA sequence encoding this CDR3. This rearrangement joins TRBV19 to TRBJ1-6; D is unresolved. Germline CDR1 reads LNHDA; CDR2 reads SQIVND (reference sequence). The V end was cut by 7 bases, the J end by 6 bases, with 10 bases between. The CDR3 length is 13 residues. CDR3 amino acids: CASTWRSNSPLHF. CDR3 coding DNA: TGTGCCAGTACCTGGCGGTCTAATTCACCCCTCCACTTT.

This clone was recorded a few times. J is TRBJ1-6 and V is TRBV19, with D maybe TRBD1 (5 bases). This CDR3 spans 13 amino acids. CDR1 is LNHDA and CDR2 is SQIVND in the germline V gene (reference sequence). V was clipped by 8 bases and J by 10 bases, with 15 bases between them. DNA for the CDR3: TGTGCCAGTCAGGAAGCGGACACCTCACCCCTCCACTTT. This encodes CASQEADTSPLHF.

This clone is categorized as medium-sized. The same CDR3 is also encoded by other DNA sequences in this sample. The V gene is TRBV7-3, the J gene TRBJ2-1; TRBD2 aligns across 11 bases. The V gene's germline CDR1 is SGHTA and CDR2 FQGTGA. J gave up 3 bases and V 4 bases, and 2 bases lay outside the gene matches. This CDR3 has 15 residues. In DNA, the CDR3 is TGTGCCAGCAGCTCACTAGCGGGAGTCTACAATGAGCAGTTCTTC. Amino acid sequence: CASSSLAGVYNEQFF.

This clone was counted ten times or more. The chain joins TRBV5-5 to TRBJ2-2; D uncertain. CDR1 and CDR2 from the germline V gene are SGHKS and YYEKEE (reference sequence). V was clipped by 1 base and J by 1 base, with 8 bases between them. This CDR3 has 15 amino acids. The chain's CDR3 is CASSLTDLNTGELFF. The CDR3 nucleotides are TGTGCCAGCAGCTTGACAGACCTGAACACCGGGGAGCTGTTTTTT.

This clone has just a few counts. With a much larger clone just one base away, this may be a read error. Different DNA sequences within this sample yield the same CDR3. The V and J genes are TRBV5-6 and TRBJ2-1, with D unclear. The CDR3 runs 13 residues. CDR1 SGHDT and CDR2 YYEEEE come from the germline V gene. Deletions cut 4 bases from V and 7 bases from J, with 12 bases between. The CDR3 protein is CASSVKPGNEQFF. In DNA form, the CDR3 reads TGTGCCAGCAGCGTGAAACCTGGTAATGAGCAGTTCTTC.

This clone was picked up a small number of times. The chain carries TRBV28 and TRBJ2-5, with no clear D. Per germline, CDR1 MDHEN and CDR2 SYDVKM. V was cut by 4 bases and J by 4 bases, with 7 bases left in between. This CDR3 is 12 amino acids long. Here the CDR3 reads CASSSRRETQYF. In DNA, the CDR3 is TGTGCCAGCAGTTCTAGACGAGAGACCCAGTACTTC.

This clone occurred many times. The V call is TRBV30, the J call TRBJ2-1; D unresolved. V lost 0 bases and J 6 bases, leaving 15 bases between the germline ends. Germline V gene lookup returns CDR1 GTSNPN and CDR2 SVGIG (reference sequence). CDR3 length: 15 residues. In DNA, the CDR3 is TGTGCCTGGAGTGTAGGGCGCTCACCTTCCAATGAGCAGTTCTTC. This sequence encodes CAWSVGRSPSNEQFF.

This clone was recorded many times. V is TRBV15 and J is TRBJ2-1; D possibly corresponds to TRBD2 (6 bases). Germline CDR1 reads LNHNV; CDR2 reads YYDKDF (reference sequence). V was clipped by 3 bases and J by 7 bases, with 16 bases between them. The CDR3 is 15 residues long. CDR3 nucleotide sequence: TGTGCCACCAGCAGTGTTCGGCTAGGAGGGAATGAGCAGTTCTTC. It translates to CATSSVRLGGNEQFF.

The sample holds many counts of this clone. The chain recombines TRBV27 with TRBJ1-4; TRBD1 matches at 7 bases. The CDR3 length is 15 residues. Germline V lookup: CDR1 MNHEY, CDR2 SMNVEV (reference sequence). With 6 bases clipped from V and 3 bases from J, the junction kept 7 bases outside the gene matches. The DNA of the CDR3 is TGTGCCAGCAGGACGGCCGGGACAGCTAATGAAAAACTGTTTTTT. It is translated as CASRTAGTANEKLFF. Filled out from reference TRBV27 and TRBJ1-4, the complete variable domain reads EAQVTQNPRYLITVTGKKLTVTCSQNMNHEYMSWYRQDPGLGLRQIYYSMNVEVTDKGDVPEGYKVSRKEKRNFPLILESPSPNQTSLYFCASRTAGTANEKLFFGSGTQLSVL.

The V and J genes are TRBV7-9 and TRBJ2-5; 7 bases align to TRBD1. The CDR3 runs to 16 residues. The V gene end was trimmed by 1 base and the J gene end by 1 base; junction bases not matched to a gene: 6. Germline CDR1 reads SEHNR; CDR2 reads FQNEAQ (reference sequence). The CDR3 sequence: CASSLGGAGGQETQYF. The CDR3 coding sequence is TGTGCCAGCAGCTTAGGAGGAGCAGGGGGCCAAGAGACCCAGTACTTC.

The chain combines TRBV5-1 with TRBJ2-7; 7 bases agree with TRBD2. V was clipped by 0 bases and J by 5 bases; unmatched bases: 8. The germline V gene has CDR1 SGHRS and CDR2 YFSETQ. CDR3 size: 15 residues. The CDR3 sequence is CASSLVGRTRDEQYF. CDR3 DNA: TGCGCCAGCAGCTTGGTCGGGAGGACCAGGGACGAGCAGTACTTC.

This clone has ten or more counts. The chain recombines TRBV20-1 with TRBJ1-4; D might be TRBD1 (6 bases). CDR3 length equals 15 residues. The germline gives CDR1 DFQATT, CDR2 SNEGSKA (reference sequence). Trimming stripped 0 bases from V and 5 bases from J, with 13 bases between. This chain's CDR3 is CSARDRGRGNEKLFF. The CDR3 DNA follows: TGCAGTGCTAGAGATAGAGGCAGGGGAAATGAAAAACTGTTTTTT.

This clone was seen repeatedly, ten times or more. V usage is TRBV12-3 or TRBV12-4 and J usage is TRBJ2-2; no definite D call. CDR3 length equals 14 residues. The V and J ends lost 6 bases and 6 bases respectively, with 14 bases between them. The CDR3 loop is CASSPRREAGELFF. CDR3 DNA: TGTGCCAGCAGCCCTCGGAGAGAAGCCGGGGAGCTGTTTTTT.

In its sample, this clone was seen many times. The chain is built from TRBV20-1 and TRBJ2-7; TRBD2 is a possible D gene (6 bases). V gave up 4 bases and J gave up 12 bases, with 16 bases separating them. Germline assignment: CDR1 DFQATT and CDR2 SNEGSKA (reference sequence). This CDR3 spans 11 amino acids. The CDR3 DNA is TGCAGTGCTAAATCAGTGGGAGGATGGTACTTC. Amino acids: CSAKSVGGWYF.

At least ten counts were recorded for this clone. The CDR3 DNA reads TGCAGTGCTCTGAGCCCAATAGGACAGGGGGAAACTGAAGCTTTCTTT. It specifies CSALSPIGQGETEAFF. The V gene is TRBV20-1, the J gene TRBJ1-1; 10 bases line up with TRBD1. This CDR3 has 16 amino acids. V trimming: 5 bases; J trimming: 5 bases; junction bases outside the gene matches: 14. CDR1 is DFQATT, CDR2 SNEGSKA, per germline (reference sequence).

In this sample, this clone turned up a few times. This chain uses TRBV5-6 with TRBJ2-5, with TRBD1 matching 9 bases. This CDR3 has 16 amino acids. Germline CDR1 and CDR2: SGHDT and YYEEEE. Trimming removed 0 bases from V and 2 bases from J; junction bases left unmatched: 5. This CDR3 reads CASSLDRGQGQETQYF. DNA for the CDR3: TGTGCCAGCAGCTTGGACCGGGGACAGGGACAAGAGACCCAGTACTTC.

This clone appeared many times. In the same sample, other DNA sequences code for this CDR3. This CDR3 reads CASVSPGVTEAFF. The CDR3 nucleotides read TGTGCCAGCGTTTCCCCGGGGGTCACTGAAGCTTTCTTT. The V gene is TRBV6-1, the J gene TRBJ1-1, with D possibly being TRBD1 (5 bases). Trimming cost V 8 bases and J 4 bases, with 14 bases left between them. The germline gives CDR1 MNHNS, CDR2 SASEGT. CDR3 length: 13 residues.

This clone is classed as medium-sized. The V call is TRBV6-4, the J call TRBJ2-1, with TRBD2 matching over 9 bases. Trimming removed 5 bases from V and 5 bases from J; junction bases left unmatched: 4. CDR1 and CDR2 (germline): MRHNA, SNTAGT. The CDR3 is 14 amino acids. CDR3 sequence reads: CASSPGTSHNEQFF. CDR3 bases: TGTGCCAGCAGTCCCGGGACTAGCCACAATGAGCAGTTCTTC.

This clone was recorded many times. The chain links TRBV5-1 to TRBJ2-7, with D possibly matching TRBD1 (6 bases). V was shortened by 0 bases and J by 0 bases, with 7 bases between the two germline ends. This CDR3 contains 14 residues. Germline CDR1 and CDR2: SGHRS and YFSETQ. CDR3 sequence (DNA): TGCGCCAGCAGCTTGGGGGACAACTCCTACGAGCAGTACTTC. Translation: CASSLGDNSYEQYF.

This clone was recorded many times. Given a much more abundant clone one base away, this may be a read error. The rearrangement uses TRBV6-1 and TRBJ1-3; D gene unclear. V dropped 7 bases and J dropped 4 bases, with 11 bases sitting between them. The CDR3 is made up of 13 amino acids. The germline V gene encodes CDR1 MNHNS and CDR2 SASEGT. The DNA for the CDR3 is TGTGCCAGCAAACCCAGTCTCGGAAACACCATATATTTT. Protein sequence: CASKPSLGNTIYF.

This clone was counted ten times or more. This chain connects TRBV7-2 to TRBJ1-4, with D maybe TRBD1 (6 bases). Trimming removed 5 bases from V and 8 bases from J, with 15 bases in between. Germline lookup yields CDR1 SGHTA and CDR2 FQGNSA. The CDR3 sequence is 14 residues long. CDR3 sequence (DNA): TGTGCCAGCAGCCTGGCGGGGGGCGCAGAAAAACTGTTTTTT. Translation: CASSLAGGAEKLFF.